This T cell receptor beta chain emerged from a study of CD8 T cells in Susac syndrome. Study results and caveats: The relatively small number of individuals in the TCR sequencing and HLA analysis was acknowledged by the study.

This clonotype showed up just once. The antigen is undetermined. CD8+ and CD4+ blood T cells underwent TCR beta sequencing. Random hexamers were used to reverse transcribe the RNA input (about 0.45 to 1 ug). Each CDR3 protein is one row after TCRdb ran MiXCR on the immunoSEQ multiplex PCR reads. Among about 300,000 distinct CDR3 sequences listed, roughly 90% were seen once. Trimming stripped 1 base from V and 2 bases from J, with 11 bases between. The CDR3 length is 15 residues. Germline assignment: CDR1 LGHDT and CDR2 YNNKEL (reference sequence). The J gene is TRBJ1-2, the V gene TRBV3-1; D gene unclear. This clonotype was obtained from a human donor with multiple sclerosis. Sequencing was performed on CD8+ T cells from PBMCs. The DNA of the CDR3 is TGTGCCAGCAGCCAAGGATGGGAGCAGAACTATGGCTACACCTTC. Translating gives CASSQGWEQNYGYTF.